A single TCR beta chain is shown here with its context. Its antigen is as yet unknown. The sample originates from a study of T cell repertoires in cytomegalovirus infection. TCRdb reanalysed the reads using MiXCR and keeps one entry per CDR3 protein. The data contain roughly 860,000 distinct CDR3 sequences, around a third of them singletons. Whole-study results and caveats: The response measured ex vivo was dominated by TCR beta clonotypes (HLA-C-restricted and CMV-specific). Cumulative frequency (of public TCR beta family members) identified carriers of CMV plus the relevant HLA.

This CDR3 region has 14 residues. The V gene lost 10 bases and the J gene lost 1 base, with 16 bases spanning the gap. The chain joins TRBV12-3 or TRBV12-4 to TRBJ1-1; D may be TRBD1 (5 bases). This sample comprised cultured CD8+ T cells from PBMCs, obtained from culture after CMV antigen stimulation. This receptor was obtained from a human donor in good health (CMV status not recorded). Some clones in this sample may be carry-over from other donors' samples. The chain's CDR3 is CANSAGHPNTEAFF. The CDR3 region has the DNA TGTGCCAACAGCGCAGGACACCCGAACACTGAAGCTTTCTTT.